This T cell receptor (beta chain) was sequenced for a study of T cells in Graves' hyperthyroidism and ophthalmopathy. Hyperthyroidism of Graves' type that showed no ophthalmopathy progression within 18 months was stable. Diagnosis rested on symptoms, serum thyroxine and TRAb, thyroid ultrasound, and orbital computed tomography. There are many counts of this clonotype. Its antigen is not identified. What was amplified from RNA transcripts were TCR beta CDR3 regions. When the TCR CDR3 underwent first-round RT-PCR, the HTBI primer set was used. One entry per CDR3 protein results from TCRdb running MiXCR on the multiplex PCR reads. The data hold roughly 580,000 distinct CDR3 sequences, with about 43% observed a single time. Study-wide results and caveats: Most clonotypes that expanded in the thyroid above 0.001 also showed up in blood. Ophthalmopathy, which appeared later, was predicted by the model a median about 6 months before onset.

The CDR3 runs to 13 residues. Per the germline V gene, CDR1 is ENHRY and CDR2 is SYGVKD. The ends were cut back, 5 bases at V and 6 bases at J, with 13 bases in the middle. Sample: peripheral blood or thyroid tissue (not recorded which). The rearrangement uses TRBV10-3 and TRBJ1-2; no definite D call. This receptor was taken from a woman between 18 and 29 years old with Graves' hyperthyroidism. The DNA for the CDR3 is TGTGCCATCAGTCCTGTCAAGATTGATGGCTACACCTTC. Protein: CAISPVKIDGYTF.